These 25 T cell receptor beta chains originate from one sample sequenced in a study of immune heterogeneity within non-small cell lung tumors (dated by TCRdb to about 2018). The data were produced on a HiSeq X Ten. The TCR beta CDR3 region was amplified with a multiplex PCR system whose first round of approximately 10 cycles used 32 V-gene forward primers and 13 J-gene reverse primers. Using fastp at Q25 and MiXCR, TCRdb reprocessed the public reads and kept productive beta chains. Records with the same CDR3 protein are collapsed into one entry carrying the most frequent genes and DNA. The sample includes over 25,000 distinct CDR3 sequences, with 28% observed a single time. The ten most abundant clones make up almost 4% of the sample. Genomic DNA was extracted from bulk tumor tissue and used as the TCR template, and 600 ng gDNA was amplified per sample. During surgery, multiple biopsies were taken from each primary tumor and placed as far apart as possible within the tumor mass. Patients in the study cohort, which was described as untreated, were newly diagnosed NSCLC cases going through curative surgery.

Material for sequencing was lung tumor tissue. These receptors were obtained from a man aged 40-55 years with non-small cell lung cancer.

V is TRBV7-2 and J is TRBJ1-6, with D uncertain. Germline V gene lookup returns CDR1 SGHTA and CDR2 FQGNSA. Trimming took off 7 bases at V and 10 bases at J, with 8 bases between the two ends. This CDR3 is 11 amino acids long. The CDR3 coding sequence is TGTGCCAGCACCCGAGACTCACCCCTCCACTTT. Protein sequence: CASTRDSPLHF.

This clonotype was seen only a few times. V gene TRBV28 combines with J gene TRBJ1-1, with D possibly TRBD1 on 5 matching bases. Trimming stripped 1 base from V and 3 bases from J, with 15 bases between. This CDR3 is 16 amino acids long. Germline V lookup: CDR1 MDHEN, CDR2 SYDVKM. The CDR3 here is CASSLLGEEGDTEAFF. In DNA form, the CDR3 reads TGTGCCAGCAGTTTATTAGGCGAGGAAGGGGACACTGAAGCTTTCTTT. Supplemented by reference TRBV28 and TRBJ1-1, the full variable domain reads DVKVTQSSRYLVKRTGEKVFLECVQDMDHENMFWYRQDPGLGLRLIYFSYDVKMKEKGDIPEGYSVSREKKERFSLILESASTNQTSMYLCASSLLGEEGDTEAFFGQGTRLTVV.

This clonotype showed up many times. The gene calls are TRBV7-9 and TRBJ1-1, with D unclear. The germline gives CDR1 SEHNR, CDR2 FQNEAQ (reference sequence). V shed 3 bases and J shed 5 bases, with 7 bases lying between them. The CDR3 extends over 12 amino acids. The CDR3 DNA follows: TGTGCCAGCAGCTTCGACTGGACTGAAGCTTTCTTT. Translation gives CASSFDWTEAFF.

This clonotype was counted ten times or more. V and J are TRBV10-2 and TRBJ2-7, with 8 bases that match TRBD2. CDR3 length: 15 residues. Germline lookup yields CDR1 WSHSY and CDR2 SAAADI. J was trimmed by 7 bases and V by 6 bases; bases with no gene match: 14. The CDR3 DNA follows: TGCGCCAGCAGGGGAAGCGGGACTAGAATCGGGGAGCAGTACTTC. It translates to CASRGSGTRIGEQYF.

A remark on this clonotype: A much larger clonotype is one base distant, so this may be a read error. This rearrangement joins TRBV2 to TRBJ2-7, with D maybe TRBD2 (5 bases). CDR1 is SNHLY and CDR2 is FYNNEI in the germline V gene. The CDR3 length is 12 residues. DNA of the CDR3: TGTGCCAGCAGACGGACTCGATACGAGAAGTACTTC. Translating it yields CASRRTRYEKYF. The full variable domain, with the rest looked up from reference TRBV2 and TRBJ2-7, is EPEVTQTPSHQVTQMGQEVILRCVPISNHLYFYWYRQILGQKVEFLVSFYNNEISEKSEIFDDQFSVERPDGSNFTLKIRSTKLEDSAMYFCASRRTRYEKYFGPGTRLTVT.

The chain links TRBV9 to TRBJ2-6; D is ambiguous. The CDR3 length is 15 residues. Trimming pared 4 bases from V and 1 base from J, leaving 9 bases between. From germline, CDR1 is SGDLS and CDR2 YYNGEE. The CDR3 loop is CASSPGPSGANVLTF. CDR3 DNA sequence: TGTGCCAGCAGCCCCGGACCTTCTGGGGCCAACGTCCTGACTTTC.

The J gene is TRBJ2-1, the V gene TRBV24-1; D ambiguous. The CDR3 spans 11 residues. V lost 5 bases and J 10 bases, leaving 8 bases between the germline ends. The germline gives CDR1 KGHDR, CDR2 SFDVKD. CDR3 in amino acids: CATSASREQFF. CDR3 DNA: TGTGCCACCAGTGCTTCCCGGGAGCAGTTCTTC.

The gene calls are TRBV6-1 and TRBJ1-2; 9 nucleotides agree with TRBD1. The CDR3 spans 15 residues. CDR1 and CDR2 from the germline V gene are MNHNS and SASEGT. Trimming took 4 bases from V and 12 from J; bases not matched to a gene: 15. CDR3 DNA sequence: TGTGCCAGCAGTGTGGACAGGGGAACGCCGTCGGGCCACACCTTC. Its translation is CASSVDRGTPSGHTF.

This clonotype was recorded at least ten times. V and J are TRBV28 and TRBJ1-2; 9 bases align to TRBD1. The germline gives CDR1 MDHEN, CDR2 SYDVKM. This CDR3 is 13 amino acids long. V trimming: 5 bases; J trimming: 7 bases; junction bases outside the gene matches: 5. CDR3 amino acids: CASSGQGFGGYTF. CDR3 bases: TGTGCCAGCAGTGGACAGGGGTTCGGTGGCTACACCTTC.

This clonotype was detected ten times or more. This chain joins TRBV6-5 and TRBJ2-3, with D uncertain. V shed 0 bases and J shed 5 bases, with 15 bases lying between them. This CDR3 has 16 amino acids. Germline V CDR1 and CDR2: MNHEY, SVGAGI. The CDR3: CASSYSLDLRGDTQYF. Here the CDR3 DNA reads TGTGCCAGCAGTTACTCTCTAGACCTGAGAGGAGATACGCAGTATTTT.

Details on this clonotype: A much larger clone lies one base from this, so it may be a read error. The V call is TRBV28, the J call TRBJ2-1; D assignment may be TRBD1 or TRBD2 (5 bases each). This CDR3 is built from 12 residues. The V gene lost 7 bases and the J gene lost 16 bases, with 20 bases spanning the gap. Per germline, CDR1 MDHEN and CDR2 SYDVKM. The CDR3 spells CASTVMLGPLFF. The CDR3 region has the DNA TGTGCCAGCACCGTGATGTTGGGACCTCTTTTCTTC.

V and J are TRBV5-1 and TRBJ1-1; TRBD1 might be the D (5 bases). This CDR3 region has 14 residues. Germline-derived CDR1 and CDR2 are SGHRS and YFSETQ. Trimming cost V 1 base and J 6 bases, with 13 bases left between them. In DNA form, the CDR3 reads TGCGCCAGCAGCTTGTGGCAGGTAGGGGCTGAAGCTTTCTTT. Its protein is CASSLWQVGAEAFF.

Details on this clonotype: A much larger clone is a single base away; this may be a read error. This rearrangement joins TRBV5-1 to TRBJ2-7; D is possibly TRBD2 (6 bases). CDR1 is SGHRS, CDR2 YFSETQ, per germline. Trimming left V 4 bases short and J 5 bases short, with 16 bases between. This CDR3 is built from 14 residues. The CDR3 DNA reads TGCGCCAGCAGCAAATCTAGCGTGAGCGACGAGCAGTACTTC. Amino acids: CASSKSSVSDEQYF.

The V gene is TRBV5-1, the J gene TRBJ1-1, with TRBD1 matching 7 bases. The germline V gene encodes CDR1 SGHRS and CDR2 YFSETQ. There are 11 residues in the CDR3. V shed 5 bases and J 8 bases; nucleotides not matched to a gene: 3. CDR3 region: CASRGQHEAFF. The DNA of the CDR3 is TGCGCCAGCAGGGGACAGCACGAAGCTTTCTTT.

This clonotype was found a few times. The V and J genes are TRBV18 and TRBJ1-1; the D gene is possibly TRBD1 (5 bases). The V gene's germline CDR1 is KGHSH and CDR2 LQKENI. The CDR3 contains 14 residues. With 1 base removed from V and 5 bases from J, the gap between germline ends came to 11 bases. The CDR3 coding sequence is TGTGCCAGCTCACCACGAAGCAGGGTGACTGAAGCTTTCTTT. Its protein product is CASSPRSRVTEAFF.

As to this clonotype: A much more abundant neighbour one base away suggests this may be a read error. This chain links TRBV10-3 with TRBJ1-1; D not certain. There are 12 residues in the CDR3. The ends were cut back, 10 bases at V and 8 bases at J, with 17 bases in the middle. CDR1 is ENHRY and CDR2 is SYGVKD in the germline V gene. The CDR3 DNA reads TGTGCCACCTCGACCGGGAGTGAAGAAGCTTTCTTT. This codes for CATSTGSEEAFF.

The gene calls are TRBV5-5 and TRBJ1-5; a possible D gene is TRBD1 (6 bases). This CDR3 spans 16 amino acids. Germline V gene sequence: CDR1 SGHKS, CDR2 YYEKEE (reference sequence). V shed 4 bases and J shed 2 bases, with 16 bases lying between them. In DNA, the CDR3 is TGTGCCAGCAGCCCCGGCCCCAGGGGTGGCAATCAGCCCCAGCATTTT. Translating gives CASSPGPRGGNQPQHF. The variable domain in full, completed from reference TRBV5-5 and TRBJ1-5, reads DAGVTQSPTHLIKTRGQQVTLRCSPISGHKSVSWYQQVLGQGPQFIFQYYEKEERGRGNFPDRFSARQFPNYSSELNVNALLLGDSALYLCASSPGPRGGNQPQHFGDGTRLSIL.

This clonotype was seen a few times. The chain uses TRBV6-1 and TRBJ1-4, with 10 nucleotides matching TRBD1. V lost 5 bases, J lost 8 bases, and 8 bases stayed unmatched. Germline V CDR1 and CDR2: MNHNS, SASEGT. This CDR3 contains 15 residues. As DNA, the CDR3 is TGTGCCAGCAGTTTCCTAGACAGGGGGCGGGAAAAACTGTTTTTT. It codes for CASSFLDRGREKLFF.

Details on this clonotype: Possible read error: a much larger clone is one base away. The genes are TRBV11-2 and TRBJ2-2; no firm D call. Germline V gives CDR1 SGHAT, CDR2 FQNNGV. The CDR3 extends over 15 amino acids. The CDR3 DNA reads TGTGCCAACAGCCACACGGATTCGAACACCGGGGAGCTGTTTTTT. This translates into CANSHTDSNTGELFF. Combining the CDR3 with reference TRBV11-2 and TRBJ2-2 gives the whole variable domain EAGVAQSPRYKIIEKRQSVAFWCNPISGHATLYWYQQILGQGPKLLIQFQNNGVVDDSQLPKDRFSAERLKGVDSTLKIQPAKLEDSAVYLCANSHTDSNTGELFFGEGSRLTVL.

This chain joins TRBV5-1 and TRBJ1-3, with a possible D match to TRBD1 (5 bases). This CDR3 comprises 15 residues. Germline loops: CDR1 SGHRS, CDR2 YFSETQ. The V gene lost 4 bases and the J gene lost 0 bases, with 11 bases spanning the gap. The CDR3 loop reads CASSVDSNSGNTIYF. In DNA form, the CDR3 reads TGCGCCAGCAGCGTAGACAGTAACTCTGGAAACACCATATATTTT.

Concerning this clonotype itself: A much larger clone differs from this one at a single base, so this may be a read error. V is TRBV14 and J is TRBJ1-6; TRBD1 aligns across 7 bases. Germline loops: CDR1 SGHDN, CDR2 FVKESK. This CDR3 comprises 14 residues. CDR3 sequence reads: CTSSHGTDNSPLHF. The CDR3 DNA sequence: TGTACCAGCAGCCACGGGACAGATAATTCACCCCTCCACTTT.

In this sample, this clonotype turned up a few times. V usage is TRBV28 and J usage is TRBJ1-2; maybe TRBD1 (6 bases). This CDR3 comprises 13 residues. V lost 11 bases and J lost 4, with 17 bases in between. The germline gives CDR1 MDHEN, CDR2 SYDVKM. The DNA for the CDR3 is TGTGCCGGGGGAAGGGGGATGAGCTATGGCTACACCTTC. Translation: CAGGRGMSYGYTF.

This clonotype was counted ten times or more. The chain employs TRBV6-1 and TRBJ1-6; D remains unclear. The germline V and J ends were trimmed by 7 bases and 4 bases, with 8 bases remaining between them. The germline V gene encodes CDR1 MNHNS and CDR2 SASEGT. The CDR3 is 13 residues long. CDR3: CASTMGYNSPLHF. The CDR3, as DNA: TGTGCCAGCACCATGGGTTATAATTCACCCCTCCACTTT.

This clonotype has ten or more counts. V usage is TRBV20-1 and J usage is TRBJ2-7; 14 bases match TRBD2. With 4 bases clipped from V and 2 bases from J, the junction kept 7 bases outside the gene matches. Germline V gene data show CDR1 as DFQATT and CDR2 as SNEGSKA (reference sequence). The CDR3 length is 16 residues. The CDR3 region is CSAIPQTSGRAYEQYF. The CDR3 coding sequence is TGCAGTGCTATCCCCCAGACTAGCGGGAGGGCCTACGAGCAGTACTTC.

This rearrangement joins TRBV7-2 to TRBJ1-5; D is undetermined. V lost 5 bases and J lost 11, with 19 bases in between. The V gene's germline CDR1 is SGHTA and CDR2 FQGNSA. This CDR3 is built from 14 residues. CDR3 sequence: CASSPTSLRAAQHF. The CDR3, as DNA: TGTGCCAGCAGCCCCACTTCCTTAAGAGCTGCCCAGCATTTT.